Presented here are 20 T cell receptor beta chains from one specimen sequenced in a study of identifying expanded T cells in peripheral blood. Clones were read by immunoSEQ multiplex PCR, and TCRdb kept only the in-frame ones, dropping some. The data contain about 78,000 clones, around 90% of them singletons. The sequenced sample was blood. Receptor source: a person aged 18 to 75 in good health.

This chain uses TRBV6-5 with TRBJ1-1, with 9 bases identical to TRBD1. The germline V gene has CDR1 MNHEY and CDR2 SVGAGI. This CDR3 has 12 amino acids. The CDR3 reads CAAGTGWTEAFF. The CDR3 bases are TGTGCAGCCGGGACAGGGTGGACTGAAGCTTTCTTT.

The chain links TRBV18 to TRBJ2-7; tentatively, D is TRBD2 (6 bases). CDR3 length: 14 residues. V was pared by 0 bases and J by 4 bases, with 10 bases between. Per the germline V gene, CDR1 is KGHSH and CDR2 is LQKENI. The DNA of the CDR3 is TGTGCCAGCTCACCACCCGGGAGCCTTTACGAGCAGTACTTC. It encodes CASSPPGSLYEQYF.

Here the CDR3 reads CASSMGAAQETQYF. CDR3 nucleotide sequence: TGTGCCAGCTCAATGGGGGCAGCTCAAGAGACCCAGTACTTC. The chain joins TRBV28 to TRBJ2-5; D possibly corresponds to TRBD1 (6 bases). In germline, CDR1 is MDHEN, CDR2 SYDVKM. With 8 bases removed from V and 2 bases from J, the gap between germline ends came to 15 bases. This CDR3 spans 14 amino acids.

The chain links TRBV9 to TRBJ1-2, with 7 bases identical to TRBD1. The CDR3 has 16 amino acids. The V and J ends lost 0 bases and 0 bases, in that order; junction bases with no gene match: 5. Germline V gene lookup returns CDR1 SGDLS and CDR2 YYNGEE. The CDR3 nucleotides read TGTGCCAGCAGCGTAGGGGGGACAGCCGCTAACTATGGCTACACCTTC. This codes for CASSVGGTAANYGYTF.

V and J are TRBV19 and TRBJ2-3, with 8 bases aligning to TRBD1. Germline assignment: CDR1 LNHDA and CDR2 SQIVND (reference sequence). CDR3 length: 15 amino acids. The ends lost 6 bases at V and 4 bases at J; junction bases unmatched: 9. CDR3 loop: CASSTRTGGADTQYF. The CDR3, as DNA: TGTGCCAGTAGCACACGTACAGGGGGAGCAGATACGCAGTATTTT.

The chain employs TRBV6-5 and TRBJ2-1; D gene ambiguous. This CDR3 region has 14 residues. Germline CDR1 reads MNHEY; CDR2 reads SVGAGI. Trimming stripped 0 bases from V and 9 bases from J, with 12 bases between. CDR3 coding DNA: TGTGCCAGCAGTTACTCGGGCCTCGTTACTGAGCAGTTCTTC. This sequence encodes CASSYSGLVTEQFF.

V and J are TRBV7-8 and TRBJ2-2; 9 nucleotides align to TRBD1. This CDR3 comprises 14 residues. The V segment lost 5 bases and the J segment 6 bases; nucleotides outside the gene matches: 4. CDR1 is SGHVS, CDR2 FQNEAQ, per germline. The CDR3, as DNA: TGTGCCAGCAGCACTCGACAGGGGGCCGGGGAGCTGTTTTTT. Amino acids: CASSTRQGAGELFF.

This chain joins TRBV4-3 and TRBJ2-3; 10 bases match TRBD1. The CDR3 extends over 17 amino acids. The V and J ends lost 3 bases and 4 bases, in that order; junction bases with no gene match: 10. In germline, CDR1 is LGHNA, CDR2 YSLEER. For the CDR3, the DNA is TGCGCCAGCAGCCAGGGGACAGGGGTATTAAGGGCAGATACGCAGTATTTT. This gives the protein CASSQGTGVLRADTQYF.

This rearrangement joins TRBV6-5 to TRBJ1-2, with D possibly matching TRBD1 (5 bases). Germline loops: CDR1 MNHEY, CDR2 SVGAGI. The CDR3 is 14 residues long. Trimming left V 6 bases short and J 3 bases short, with 14 bases between. CDR3 in amino acids: CASRLLGGDYGYTF. CDR3 DNA sequence: TGTGCCAGCAGACTACTTGGGGGGGACTATGGCTACACCTTC.

The chain employs TRBV5-3 and TRBJ2-3; 8 positions match TRBD1. TRBV5-3 is placed among ORFs of uncertain function. The CDR3 runs 16 residues. J lost 4 bases, V lost 2 bases, and 9 bases had no gene match. The CDR3 loop is CARSLPGRGRADTQYF. DNA for the CDR3: TGTGCCAGAAGCTTACCTGGCAGGGGGCGCGCAGATACGCAGTATTTT.

This clone has only a few counts. The chain carries TRBV6-1 and TRBJ2-5; 12 nucleotides line up with TRBD2. Per the germline V gene, CDR1 is MNHNS and CDR2 is SASEGT. The CDR3 covers 18 residues. The V and J ends lost 2 bases and 5 bases, in that order; junction bases with no gene match: 12. The CDR3 DNA follows: TGTGCCAGCAGTGAAAAGGCTAGCGGGGGGGCAATAGTGGAGACCCAGTACTTC. Translating gives CASSEKASGGAIVETQYF.

The chain recombines TRBV9 with TRBJ1-6; maybe TRBD1 (5 bases). Trimming took 4 bases from V and 8 from J, leaving 13 bases between them. This CDR3 spans 14 amino acids. The germline CDR1 and CDR2 sequences are SGDLS and YYNGEE. The CDR3 region is CASSQRPTDSPLHF. CDR3 in DNA: TGTGCCAGCAGCCAAAGACCGACAGATTCACCCCTCCACTTT.

The chain has TRBV7-2 and TRBJ2-3; 9 bases are shared with TRBD2. Unmatched junction bases numbered 9, after V lost 3 bases and J lost 5 bases. The germline V gene has CDR1 SGHTA and CDR2 FQGNSA. CDR3 length: 16 amino acids. The CDR3 here is CASSFLSGGRIDTQYF. The CDR3 DNA follows: TGTGCCAGCAGCTTTCTGAGCGGGGGGCGGATAGATACGCAGTATTTT.

The table lists this clone with a count of one. Here the CDR3 DNA reads TGTGCCAGCAGCTTAGGGGACACCCTCTCTGGGGCCAACGTCCTGACTTTC. Its protein product is CASSLGDTLSGANVLTF. The genes are TRBV11-1 and TRBJ2-6; D is perhaps TRBD1 (6 bases). V lost 1 base and J lost 0, with 10 bases in between. The CDR3 covers 17 residues. Germline V gene data show CDR1 as SGHAT and CDR2 as FQDESV (reference sequence).

V and J are TRBV4-1 and TRBJ1-2; D gene unclear. Germline V gene data show CDR1 as MGHRA and CDR2 as YSYEKL. V was cut by 0 bases and J by 13 bases, with 18 bases left in between. This CDR3 has 14 residues. The CDR3 coding sequence is TGCGCCAGCAGCCAAGATCCAGAGGGTCTTTCCGTCACCTTC. It translates to CASSQDPEGLSVTF.

CDR3 protein: CASGLQGYEQYF. The CDR3 DNA sequence: TGTGCCAGCGGACTCCAGGGGTACGAGCAGTACTTC. V usage is TRBV7-9 and J usage is TRBJ2-7; D may be TRBD1 (6 bases). There are 12 residues in the CDR3. Germline CDR1 is SEHNR and CDR2 is FQNEAQ (reference sequence). The V end was cut by 8 bases, the J end by 4 bases, with 12 bases between.

The rearrangement uses TRBV7-9 and TRBJ2-1, with TRBD2 matching 7 bases. Germline V gene lookup returns CDR1 SEHNR and CDR2 FQNEAQ (reference sequence). The CDR3 contains 13 residues. V gave up 5 bases and J gave up 10 bases; unmatched junction bases: 8. CDR3 sequence reads: CASSGSGGREQFF. In nucleotides, the CDR3 is TGTGCCAGCAGCGGGTCCGGGGGGAGAGAGCAGTTCTTC.

This clone was seen a single time. This chain uses TRBV19 with TRBJ1-3; 8 bases are a match to TRBD1. Germline V CDR1 and CDR2: LNHDA, SQIVND (reference sequence). V lost 8 bases, J lost 4 bases, and 10 bases stayed unmatched. The CDR3 sequence is 15 residues long. The CDR3 bases are TGTGCCAGTGATAGGACAGGGACAGCCGGAAACACCATATATTTT. Its protein product is CASDRTGTAGNTIYF.

The V and J genes are TRBV29-1 and TRBJ2-3; 10 nucleotides align to TRBD2. Trimming removed 1 base from V and 0 bases from J; junction bases left unmatched: 7. Germline V gene sequence: CDR1 SQVTM, CDR2 ANQGSEA. CDR3 length: 17 amino acids. CDR3 coding DNA: TGCAGCGTTGAAGGGTTAGCGGGGGGACCTAGCACAGATACGCAGTATTTT. It is translated as CSVEGLAGGPSTDTQYF.

V usage is TRBV4-1 and J usage is TRBJ1-3; D might be TRBD1 (6 bases). Per germline, CDR1 MGHRA and CDR2 YSYEKL. This CDR3 spans 15 amino acids. V was trimmed by 0 bases and J by 2 bases, leaving 8 bases between them. This CDR3 reads CASSQDSGAGNTIYF. The CDR3 DNA is TGCGCCAGCAGCCAAGATTCAGGGGCTGGAAACACCATATATTTT.